The sequence of this T cell receptor (beta chain) was determined in a study of spatial heterogeneity in lung cancer. Study-level background: Available follow-up PBMC samples were sequenced, at a median of about 2 years post-resection. Beta-chain sequences were consistently detected more often than alpha-chain sequences.

Time point given: blood at routine non-recurrence follow-up after resection. Whole RNA obtained from tumor, nontumor lung or frozen PBMC underwent sequencing without sorting. TCRdb processed the 5' RACE reads anew with MiXCR; each CDR3 protein has one entry. The profile shows 110,000 or so distinct CDR3 sequences, roughly a tenth of them singletons. After removal of 3 bases from V and 6 bases from J, the junction contained 3 bases not matched to a gene. CDR3 length: 13 amino acids. The germline gives CDR1 SGHTA, CDR2 FQGNSA. The J gene is TRBJ2-7, the V gene TRBV7-2; 9 bases fit TRBD1. Source: PBMCs, taken at follow-up. The sequence derives from a female donor with early-stage non-small cell lung cancer. The CDR3 DNA reads as TGTGCCAGCAGCTTGGGACAGGGCCGCGAGCAGTACGTC. Its protein is CASSLGQGREQYV.